Listed below are T cell receptor beta chains from one sample, sequenced in a study of shared clonotypes between healthy human individuals. Libraries were prepared by immunoSEQ multiplex PCR; TCRdb keeps only in-frame clonotypes and omits some of them. The sample shows roughly 330,000 clones, approximately 74% of them seen only once. Sequencing was carried out using memory CD4+ T cells sorted from blood. The origin of the receptors is a man younger than 40 in good health. Each CDR3 is given with its conserved first and last residue. Each record gives: V gene, J gene, D gene, clone size, CDR3 DNA, CDR3 protein. D genes are given only for firm matches. The size entry is marked missing in some rows and otherwise reads once, few, many or a size class.

TRBV7-9,TRBJ2-7,TRBD1,.,TGTGCCAGCAGTTTACCGGGACAGGGCAACGAGCAGTACTTC,CASSLPGQGNEQYF
TRBV18,TRBJ2-7,.,.,TGTGCCAGCTCACCCGACTCCTACGAGCAGTACTTC,CASSPDSYEQYF
TRBV10-3,TRBJ2-7,.,.,TGTGCCTCAACCCCACGATCGGGCGGCGACTCCTACGAGCAGTACTTC,CASTPRSGGDSYEQYF
TRBV9,TRBJ1-2,TRBD1,.,TGTGCCAGCAGCGGCGGGACAGGGGGCGGTAACTATGGCTACACCTTC,CASSGGTGGGNYGYTF
TRBV6-6,TRBJ2-5,.,.,TGTGCCAGCAGCCGGGGGACTTTCGGAGAGACCCAGTACTTC,CASSRGTFGETQYF
TRBV5-1,TRBJ2-1,.,.,TGCGCCAGCAGCTTGAGGGGGGCGACAGCCCGTTCCTACAATGGGCAGTTCTTC,CASSLRGATARSYNGQFF
TRBV9,TRBJ2-2,TRBD2,few,TGTGCCAGCAGCGTATCTCCCGCGGGAGGCGGGGAGCTGTTTTTT,CASSVSPAGGGELFF
TRBV16,TRBJ1-4,.,few,TGTGCCAGCAGCCAGGGTTATAATGAAAAACTGTTTTTT,CASSQGYNEKLFF
TRBV7-8,TRBJ2-3,.,.,TGTGCCAGCAGCACCCGACAGCCCACAGATACGCAGTATTTT,CASSTRQPTDTQYF
TRBV4-3,TRBJ2-2,TRBD2,.,TGCGCCAGCAGCGGGGGAGGGAGAGGCAGCGGGGAGCTGTTTTTT,CASSGGGRGSGELFF
TRBV14,TRBJ2-1,TRBD1,.,TGTGCCAGCAGCCAAGATAAGGGGACAGGGGAGTACAATGAGCAGTTCTTC,CASSQDKGTGEYNEQFF
TRBV10-3,TRBJ1-3,.,.,TGTGCCACCGGGGCCTCTGGAAACACCATATATTTT,CATGASGNTIYF
TRBV5-4,TRBJ2-1,.,.,TGTGCCAGCAGCCCTGGACCGGCAATCATCAATGAGCAGTTCTTC,CASSPGPAIINEQFF
TRBV5-4,TRBJ2-3,.,many,TGTGCCAGCAGCCAAGAGAATTTCAGGCAGTATTTT,CASSQENFRQYF
TRBV5-1,TRBJ2-1,TRBD2,.,TGCGCCAGCAGGGCACTAGCGGGAGTCGACAATGAGCAGTTCTTC,CASRALAGVDNEQFF
TRBV29-1,TRBJ2-7,TRBD2,.,TGCAGCGTTCGTTTGGGACTAGGTCTCTACGAGCAGTACTTC,CSVRLGLGLYEQYF
TRBV6-5,TRBJ1-2,.,.,TGTGCCAGCACCACGACCGGGAATGGCTACACCTTC,CASTTTGNGYTF
TRBV11-3,TRBJ2-1,TRBD1,.,TGTGCCAGCAGCTCCTTAAACCGATGGACAGGAGAGCATGAGCAGTTCTTC,CASSSLNRWTGEHEQFF
TRBV7-2,TRBJ2-7,.,.,TGTGCCAGCAGCTTAGCCCGTCTAGCCCACGAGCAGTACTTC,CASSLARLAHEQYF
TRBV2,TRBJ1-5,TRBD1,.,TGTGCCAGCGCCGGGACAGGCGGAACCCAGCCCCAGCATTTT,CASAGTGGTQPQHF
TRBV6-1,TRBJ2-7,.,many,TGTGCCAGCGGTCAAGGCTTCTACGAGCAGTACTTC,CASGQGFYEQYF
TRBV11-2,TRBJ2-7,TRBD2,.,TGTGCCAGCAGCCCTGAGTGGGCAGGGGGACTTTCGACTAGCGGGCTGCAGTACTTC,CASSPEWAGGLSTSGLQYF
TRBV27,TRBJ2-5,.,.,TGTGCCAGCAGTTTATGGGGGTACCAAGAGACCCAGTACTTC,CASSLWGYQETQYF
TRBV7-2,TRBJ2-1,TRBD2,once,TGTGCCAGCAGCTTTCCGCTAGCGGGCAATGAGCAGTTCTTC,CASSFPLAGNEQFF
TRBV7-8,TRBJ2-3,.,many,TGTGCCAGCAGCTTATATTGGTGGTCAACTGGGAACCCCGGCACAGATACGCAGTATTTT,CASSLYWWSTGNPGTDTQYF
TRBV7-3,TRBJ2-1,.,once,TGTGCCAGCAGCTCCCACCCGGGGTCTACCCAGTTCTTC,CASSSHPGSTQFF
TRBV27,TRBJ2-7,TRBD1,.,TGTGCCAGCAGTTTATCTGGACAGGGTGGCTCCTACGAGCAGTACTTC,CASSLSGQGGSYEQYF
TRBV30,TRBJ1-5,TRBD1,.,TGTGCCTGGAGTCGACCGGAGACAGGGAGGCCCCAGCATTTT,CAWSRPETGRPQHF
TRBV29-1,TRBJ2-1,TRBD2,.,TGCAGCGTTGTTGGACTAGCGGGAGGGGGAAAAAACAATGAGCAGTTCTTC,CSVVGLAGGGKNNEQFF
TRBV2,TRBJ1-2,TRBD1,.,TGTGCCAGCAGCGCATCCGGGACAGGGGTAGGCTACACCTTC,CASSASGTGVGYTF
TRBV20-1,TRBJ2-3,.,.,TGCAGTGTCCGGAGGGCAGATACGCAGTATTTT,CSVRRADTQYF
TRBV28,TRBJ1-1,TRBD1,.,TGTGCCAGCAGTCTATGGACAGGGGCTAACACTGAAGCTTTCTTT,CASSLWTGANTEAFF
TRBV28,TRBJ2-7,.,.,TGTGCCAGCCTTACGGAACCCTACGAGCAGTACTTC,CASLTEPYEQYF
TRBV2,TRBJ1-1,TRBD1,.,TGTGCCAGTGGACAGGGGGTTCCGTGGGAGACTGAAGCTTTCTTT,CASGQGVPWETEAFF
TRBV5-6,TRBJ1-4,.,.,TGTGCCAGCAGCTTCAAGCAGGGGTATGAAAAACTGTTTTTT,CASSFKQGYEKLFF
TRBV19,TRBJ1-2,.,.,TGTGCCAGTACCTCCCTTACTGCAGGGGCAGCTTATGGCTACACCTTC,CASTSLTAGAAYGYTF
TRBV28,TRBJ2-1,.,.,TGTGCCAGCAGTCTAGTACGCGCGTACAATGAGCAGTTCTTC,CASSLVRAYNEQFF
TRBV2,TRBJ2-3,.,.,TGTGCCAGCAAAAGGTCCGGGAGCACAGATACGCAGTATTTT,CASKRSGSTDTQYF
TRBV28,TRBJ2-7,TRBD1,.,TGTGCCAGCACTTCTGGGGGACAGGCCCTATACGAGCAGTACTTC,CASTSGGQALYEQYF
TRBV19,TRBJ1-1,TRBD1,.,TGTGCCAGTAGTTCCTACAGGGGGCGCTCTCCCACTGAAGCTTTCTTT,CASSSYRGRSPTEAFF
TRBV5-1,TRBJ2-5,TRBD1,.,TGCGCCAGCAGCCCGGACAGGGTTCAGACCCAGTACTTC,CASSPDRVQTQYF
TRBV7-3,TRBJ2-1,TRBD2,.,TGTGCCAGCAGCTCTAGCGGGAGGGAATACAATGAGCAGTTCTTC,CASSSSGREYNEQFF
TRBV7-9,TRBJ2-2,.,few,TGTGCCAGCAGCTTCCGTACTAGCTACGCCGGGGAGCTGTTTTTT,CASSFRTSYAGELFF
TRBV5-4,TRBJ1-2,TRBD1,.,TGTGCCAGCAGCCTATCCGGGACAGGGTGGAACTATGGCTACACCTTC,CASSLSGTGWNYGYTF
TRBV2,TRBJ1-2,.,.,TGTGCCAGCAGTGAGCCGGGAAGCCAGGACTATGGCTACACCTTC,CASSEPGSQDYGYTF
TRBV10-2,TRBJ2-7,.,.,TGCGCCAGCAGCCAGATAGGGCTCTACGAGCAGTACTTC,CASSQIGLYEQYF
TRBV19,TRBJ2-2,.,.,TGTGCCAGTAGGTTCATCAGGGGTTCCACCGGGGAGCTGTTTTTT,CASRFIRGSTGELFF
TRBV9,TRBJ1-5,TRBD1,.,TGTGCCAGCAGCCCAGGAGACAGGGGTGGGCAGCCCCAGCATTTT,CASSPGDRGGQPQHF